This T cell receptor (beta chain) was recorded in a study of early T cells in non-severe SARS-CoV-2 infection. On the study more broadly: Sequencing of bulk RNA from unsorted whole blood was done, without chain pairing. Regarding the study as a whole: A preference for anti-spike CD8 responses marked VDJdb matching, which missed private and CD4 specificities.

Molecules of cDNA were individually given unique molecular identifiers that were attached to them. MiXCR, run by TCRdb on the 5' RACE reads, gives a single entry per CDR3 protein. Of about 80,000 distinct CDR3 sequences listed, about 5% are singletons. This clonotype was observed at least ten times. Its matching antigen is unknown. The material was whole blood, obtained at baseline. The origin of this receptor is an adult who was a healthcare worker with PCR-confirmed SARS-CoV-2 infection or an uninfected control (not recorded which).

CDR3 residues: CASSGGDLTDTQYF. The CDR3, as DNA: TGTGCCAGCAGTGGAGGGGATCTCACAGATACGCAGTATTTT. The gene calls are TRBV6-4 and TRBJ2-3, with D perhaps being TRBD1 or TRBD2 (5 bases each). The length of the CDR3 is 14 residues. Germline CDR1 MRHNA, CDR2 SNTAGT. V lost 4 bases and J 2 bases, leaving 10 bases between the germline ends.